The rows below give T cell receptor beta chains drawn from one sample of a study of blood T cell repertoires in COVID-19. The method was immunoSEQ multiplex PCR; TCRdb's version includes in-frame clones alone and lacks a portion of them. The sample holds about 400,000 clones, about 90% seen once. Sequenced: PBMCs or T cells enriched from blood (not recorded which). Receptors were obtained from a woman aged 25 to 45 who had recovered from COVID-19. Each CDR3 is given with its conserved first and last residue. The D gene is left open where the match is weak. The size entry is marked missing in some rows and otherwise reads once, few, many or a size class.

- TRBJ1-5 TRBV7-9 - TGTGCCAGCAGCTTAGAGTCCAGGCCTCAGCCCCAGCATTTT CASSLESRPQPQHF
TRBD2 TRBJ2-3 TRBV20-1 - TGCAGTGCTAGTTGGTCTAGCGGGGGGGAGGCAGATACGCAGTATTTT CSASWSSGGEADTQYF
- TRBJ2-7 TRBV20-1 once TGCAGTGCTAGTTACAGCTCGCTCTCCTACGAGCAGTACTTC CSASYSSLSYEQYF
TRBD1 TRBJ1-6 TRBV4-2 - TGTGCCAGCAGCCAACAGGTCAGACAGGGGAGGAGTTCACCCCTCCACTTT CASSQQVRQGRSSPLHF
- TRBJ2-3 TRBV20-1 - TGCAGTGCTAGGTGGGCCAATACGCAGTATTTT CSARWANTQYF
TRBD1 TRBJ2-5 TRBV25-1 - TGTGCCAGCAGTGACAGCCTACAGGGGATCCAGTACTTC CASSDSLQGIQYF
- TRBJ1-2 TRBV4-1 - TGCGCCAGCAGCCTACTTCCGGGGAGGAGTAACTATGGCTACACCTTC CASSLLPGRSNYGYTF
TRBD2 TRBJ2-5 TRBV3-1/TRBV3-2 - TGTGCCAGCAGCCCCTCGGGACTAGCGGAAGAGACCCAGTACTTC CASSPSGLAEETQYF
TRBD2 TRBJ2-3 TRBV4-1 once TGCGCCAGCAGCCAATTTTTACTAGCGGAAATCCCATTCACAGATACGCAGTATTTT CASSQFLLAEIPFTDTQYF
TRBD1 TRBJ2-4 TRBV11-3 - TGTGCCAGCGTAGCGGTCCGGGACAGGGAGTTCGGACCGGCCAAAAACATTCAGTACTTC CASVAVRDREFGPAKNIQYF
TRBD2 TRBJ2-1 TRBV7-3 - TGTGCCAGCAGCTCAGGACTAGCGGGAGGGAGTGAGCAGTTCTTC CASSSGLAGGSEQFF
TRBD2 TRBJ2-3 TRBV7-3 - TGTGCCAGCAGCCGCGGGAGTACAGATACGCAGTATTTT CASSRGSTDTQYF
TRBD1 TRBJ1-3 TRBV15 - TGTGCCACCAGCTTGGGACAGGGAGACACCATATATTTT CATSLGQGDTIYF
- TRBJ1-1 TRBV14 - TGTGCCAGCAGCCAAGTACGACAGTTGAACACTGAAGCTTTCTTT CASSQVRQLNTEAFF
- TRBJ2-1 TRBV5-1 - TGCGCCAGCGGCGACAGCTACAATGAGCAGTTCTTC CASGDSYNEQFF
TRBD1 TRBJ1-2 TRBV4-3 - TGCGCCAGCAGCCACGGACAGGGACGGGACTATGGCTACACCTTC CASSHGQGRDYGYTF
TRBD2 TRBJ2-3 TRBV9 once TGTGCCAGCAGCCATCGGAGTACCGCGGGGGGAATAGATACGCAGTATTTT CASSHRSTAGGIDTQYF
- TRBJ1-4 TRBV28 - TGTGCCAGCAGAAGGGGTGGAGGGGTCGCTAATGAAAAACTGTTTTTT CASRRGGGVANEKLFF
- TRBJ2-1 TRBV19 once TGTGCCAGTAGTATTCCCGCAGGGACCTACAATGAGCAGTTCTTC CASSIPAGTYNEQFF
- TRBJ1-2 TRBV7-9 - TGTGCCAGCAGCTTTCCTGCCAGGGGTTTCTATGGCTACACCTTC CASSFPARGFYGYTF
- TRBJ1-3 TRBV5-1 - TGCGCCAGCAGCGCCGCGGGGCCCAGGGCTGCAAACACCATATATTTT CASSAAGPRAANTIYF
- TRBJ1-4 TRBV14 - TGTGCCAGCAGCCTGAGGACAGATGTTAATGAAAAACTGTTTTTT CASSLRTDVNEKLFF
TRBD2 TRBJ2-7 TRBV9 - TGTGCCAGCAGCGAAAGCGGGAGGGGGTACGAGCAGTACTTC CASSESGRGYEQYF
- TRBJ1-2 TRBV19 - TGTGCCAGTAGTATTGCCAGGGGCCCTAACTATGGCTACACCTTC CASSIARGPNYGYTF
TRBD1 TRBJ1-1 TRBV11-3 - TGTGCCAGCAGCGGGACAGGGGTTTTCCCTACGACATCTGAGAAGCGAGAAGCTTTCTTT CASSGTGVFPTTSEKREAFF
- TRBJ1-1 TRBV10-3 - TGTGCCATCAGAGGGGACGGAGGGGGGGGAATGAACACTGAAGCTTTCTTT CAIRGDGGGGMNTEAFF
TRBD2 TRBJ2-1 TRBV6-5 once TGTGCCAGCAGTCACACTAGCGGGATTTACAATGAGCAGTTCTTC CASSHTSGIYNEQFF
- TRBJ1-5 TRBV27 once TGTGCCAGCAGTTGGCGACTGACCAATCAGCCCCAGCATTTT CASSWRLTNQPQHF
- TRBJ2-5 TRBV5-4 - TGTGCCAGCAGGAACTTCATGGGGGGCCAAGAGACCCAGTACTTC CASRNFMGGQETQYF
- TRBJ1-1 TRBV6-5 once TGTGCCAGCAGTTACAACGGGGAGGAAACTGAAGCTTTCTTT CASSYNGEETEAFF
TRBD2 TRBJ2-5 TRBV3-1/TRBV3-2 - TGTGCCAGCAGCCAACGGGGAGGGAGGCTAAAAGAGACCCAGTACTTC CASSQRGGRLKETQYF
TRBD1 TRBJ1-5 TRBV15 - TGTGCCACCAGAAGGGGGACAGGGGGAAATCAGCCCCAGCATTTT CATRRGTGGNQPQHF
- TRBJ2-1 TRBV27 - TGTGCCAGCAGTCCGGTGACACCATACAATGAGCAGTTCTTC CASSPVTPYNEQFF
- TRBJ2-7 TRBV7-9 - TGTGCCAGCAGCTTAGTATCGGGAGCTTCCTACGAGCAGTACTTC CASSLVSGASYEQYF
TRBD1 TRBJ2-5 TRBV10-1 - TGCGCCAGCAGTGAGTCACGGGACAGGGTGTACCAAGAGACCCAGTACTTC CASSESRDRVYQETQYF
TRBD1 TRBJ1-1 TRBV29-1 - TGCAGCGTTCCTAGGACAGGGCCAATGAACACTGAAGCTTTCTTT CSVPRTGPMNTEAFF
- TRBJ1-4 TRBV15 - TGTGCCACCAGCAGAGTGGCGAAGAGGGAAAAACTGTTTTTT CATSRVAKREKLFF
- TRBJ1-1 TRBV7-9 - TGTGCCAGCAGCTCTACGGCAGGGTCTGAAGCTTTCTTT CASSSTAGSEAFF
TRBD2 TRBJ2-3 TRBV5-8 - TGTGCCAGCAGCAGGGGAGCGGGGCGCACAGATACGCAGTATTTT CASSRGAGRTDTQYF
- TRBJ1-2 TRBV5-1 once TGCGCCAGCAGCTTGGAGTCAGGCGCTGCGCAGCTCTATGGCTACACCTTC CASSLESGAAQLYGYTF
TRBD1 TRBJ1-1 TRBV5-1 - TGCGCCAGCAGCAATAGGACAGGGTCGAACACTGAAGCTTTCTTT CASSNRTGSNTEAFF
- TRBJ1-1 TRBV7-2 - TGTGCCAGCAGCTTTGACAGAGAAGCTTTCTTT CASSFDREAFF
- TRBJ1-2 TRBV24-1 - TGTGCCACCAGTGAACTCGGTTACGGCTACACCTTC CATSELGYGYTF
TRBD1 TRBJ1-1 TRBV27 - TGTGCCAGCAGACCCGACAGGGTCAGGGGTAGGGAAGCTTTCTTT CASRPDRVRGREAFF
TRBD1 TRBJ2-7 TRBV24-1 - TGTGCCACCAGTGATCCGGGACAGGGGTCTTACGAGCAGTACTTC CATSDPGQGSYEQYF
- TRBJ1-2 TRBV12-1 - TGTGCCAGCGCCGACGGGGGGTCTTTTTACTATGGCTACACCTTC CASADGGSFYYGYTF
- TRBJ2-6 TRBV5-6 - TGTGCCAGCAGCCCCGGGGAGGTCTCTGGGGCCAACGTCCTGACTTTC CASSPGEVSGANVLTF
- TRBJ1-2 TRBV2 - TGTGCCGGAAGCAGACAGGTCGCCTATGGCTACACCTTC CAGSRQVAYGYTF
- TRBJ2-5 TRBV13 - TGTGCCAGCAGCTTAGCCCTGGACTTCGGGGAGACCCAGTACTTC CASSLALDFGETQYF
- TRBJ1-2 TRBV9 - TGTGCCAGCGCGCACAGGGTTGATGGCTACACCTTC CASAHRVDGYTF